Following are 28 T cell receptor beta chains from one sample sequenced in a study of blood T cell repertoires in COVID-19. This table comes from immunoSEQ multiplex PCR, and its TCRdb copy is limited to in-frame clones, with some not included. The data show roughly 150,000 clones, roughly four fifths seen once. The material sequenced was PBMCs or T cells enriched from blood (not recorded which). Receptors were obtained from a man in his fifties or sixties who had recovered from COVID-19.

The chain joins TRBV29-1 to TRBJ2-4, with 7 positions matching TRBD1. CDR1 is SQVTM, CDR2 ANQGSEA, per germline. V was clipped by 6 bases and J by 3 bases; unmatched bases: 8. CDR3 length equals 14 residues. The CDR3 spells CSVGRGSDKNIQYF. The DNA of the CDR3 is TGCAGCGTAGGCAGGGGGTCGGACAAAAACATTCAGTACTTC.

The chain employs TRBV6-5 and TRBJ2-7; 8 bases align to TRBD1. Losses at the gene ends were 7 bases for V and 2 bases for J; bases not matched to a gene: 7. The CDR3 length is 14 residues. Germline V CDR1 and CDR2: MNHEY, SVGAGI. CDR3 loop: CASTLDRVAYEQYF. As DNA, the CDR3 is TGTGCCAGCACTCTGGACAGGGTAGCCTACGAGCAGTACTTC.

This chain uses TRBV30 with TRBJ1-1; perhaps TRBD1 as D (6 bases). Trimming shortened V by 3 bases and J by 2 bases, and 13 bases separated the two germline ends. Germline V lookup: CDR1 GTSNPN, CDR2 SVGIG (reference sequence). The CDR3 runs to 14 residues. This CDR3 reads CAWRKGGGNTEAFF. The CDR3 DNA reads TGTGCCTGGAGGAAGGGGGGGGGCAACACTGAAGCTTTCTTT. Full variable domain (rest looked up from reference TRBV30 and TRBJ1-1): SQTIHQWPATLVQPVGSPLSLECTVEGTSNPNLYWYRQAAGRGLQLLFYSVGIGQISSEVPQNLSASRPQDRQFILSSKKLLLSDSGFYLCAWRKGGGNTEAFFGQGTRLTVV.

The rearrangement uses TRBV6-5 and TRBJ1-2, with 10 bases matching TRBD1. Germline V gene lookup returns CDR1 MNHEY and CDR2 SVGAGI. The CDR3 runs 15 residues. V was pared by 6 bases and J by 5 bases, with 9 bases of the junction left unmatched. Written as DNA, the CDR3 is TGTGCCAGCAGAAGGACAGGGGGACGCGGGTATGGCTACACCTTC. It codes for CASRRTGGRGYGYTF.

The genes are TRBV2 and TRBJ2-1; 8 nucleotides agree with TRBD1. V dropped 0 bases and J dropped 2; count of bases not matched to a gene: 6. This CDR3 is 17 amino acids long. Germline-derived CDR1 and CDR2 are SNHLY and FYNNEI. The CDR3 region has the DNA TGTGCCAGCAGTGAAGCGAGACAGGGGATAACCTACAATGAGCAGTTCTTC. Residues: CASSEARQGITYNEQFF.

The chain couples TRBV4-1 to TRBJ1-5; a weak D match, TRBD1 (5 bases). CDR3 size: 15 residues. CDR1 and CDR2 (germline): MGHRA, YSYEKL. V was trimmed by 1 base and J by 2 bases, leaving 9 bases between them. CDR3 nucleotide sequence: TGCGCCAGCAGCCAAGGTCGGGGGGGCAATCAGCCCCAGCATTTT. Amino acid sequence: CASSQGRGGNQPQHF.

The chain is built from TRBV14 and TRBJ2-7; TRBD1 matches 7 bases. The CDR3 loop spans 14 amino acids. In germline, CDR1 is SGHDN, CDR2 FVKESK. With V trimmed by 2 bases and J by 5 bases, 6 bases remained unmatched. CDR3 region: CASSQQTGNHEQYF. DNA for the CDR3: TGTGCCAGCAGCCAACAGACAGGGAACCACGAGCAGTACTTC.

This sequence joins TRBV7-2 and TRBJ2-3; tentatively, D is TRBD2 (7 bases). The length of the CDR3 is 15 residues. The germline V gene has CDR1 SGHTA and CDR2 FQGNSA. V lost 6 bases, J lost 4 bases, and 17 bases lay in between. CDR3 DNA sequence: TGTGCCAGCAGGAGCCTCGGGGGGCGCGCAGATACGCAGTATTTT. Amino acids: CASRSLGGRADTQYF.

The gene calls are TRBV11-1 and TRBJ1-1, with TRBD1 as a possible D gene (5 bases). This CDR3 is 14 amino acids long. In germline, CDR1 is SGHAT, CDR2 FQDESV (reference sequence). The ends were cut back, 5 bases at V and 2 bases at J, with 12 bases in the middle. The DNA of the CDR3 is TGTGCCAGCAGCCGGCCCGGGACTAACACTGAAGCTTTCTTT. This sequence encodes CASSRPGTNTEAFF. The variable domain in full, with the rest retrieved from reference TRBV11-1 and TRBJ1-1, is EAEVAQSPRYKITEKSQAVAFWCDPISGHATLYWYRQILGQGPELLVQFQDESVVDDSQLPKDRFSAERLKGVDSTLKIQPAELGDSAMYLCASSRPGTNTEAFFGQGTRLTVV.

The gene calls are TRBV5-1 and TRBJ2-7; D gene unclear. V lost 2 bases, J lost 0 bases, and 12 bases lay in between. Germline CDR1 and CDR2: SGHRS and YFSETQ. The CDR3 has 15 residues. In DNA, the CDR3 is TGCGCCAGCAGCTTAGTGTCAGACTCCTCCTACGAGCAGTACTTC. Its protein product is CASSLVSDSSYEQYF.

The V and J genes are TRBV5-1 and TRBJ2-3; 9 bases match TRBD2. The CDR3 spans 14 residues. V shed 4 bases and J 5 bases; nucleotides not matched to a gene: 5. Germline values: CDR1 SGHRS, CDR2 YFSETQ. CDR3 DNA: TGCGCCAGCAGCCGGACTAGCGATCTAGATACGCAGTATTTT. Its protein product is CASSRTSDLDTQYF.

The CDR3 DNA follows: TGTGCCAGTAGCTTAGGGGGTCAGAGAGAAGCTTTCTTT. This sequence encodes CASSLGGQREAFF. V gene TRBV19 combines with J gene TRBJ1-1, with D maybe TRBD1 (6 bases). Germline loops: CDR1 LNHDA, CDR2 SQIVND (reference sequence). The V end lost 6 bases, the J end lost 8 bases, and 16 bases lay between the germline ends. This CDR3 has 13 residues.

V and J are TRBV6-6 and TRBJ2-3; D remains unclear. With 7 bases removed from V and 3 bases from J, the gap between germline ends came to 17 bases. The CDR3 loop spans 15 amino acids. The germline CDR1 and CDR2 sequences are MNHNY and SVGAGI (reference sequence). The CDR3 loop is CASTLEARPTDTQYF. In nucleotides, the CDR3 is TGTGCCAGCACCCTAGAGGCAAGGCCGACAGATACGCAGTATTTT.

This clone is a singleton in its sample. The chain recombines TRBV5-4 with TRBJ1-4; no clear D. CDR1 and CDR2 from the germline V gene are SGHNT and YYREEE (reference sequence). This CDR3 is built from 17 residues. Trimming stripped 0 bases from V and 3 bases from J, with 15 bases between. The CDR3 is CASSLEGVLKPNEKLFF. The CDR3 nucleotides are TGTGCCAGCAGCTTGGAGGGAGTCCTAAAACCTAATGAAAAACTGTTTTTT.

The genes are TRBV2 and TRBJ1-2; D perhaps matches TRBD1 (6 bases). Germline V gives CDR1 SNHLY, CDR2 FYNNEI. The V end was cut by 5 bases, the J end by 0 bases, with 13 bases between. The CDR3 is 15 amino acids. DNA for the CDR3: TGTGCCAGCAGTCCTCCTACAGGGACTAACTATGGCTACACCTTC. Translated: CASSPPTGTNYGYTF.

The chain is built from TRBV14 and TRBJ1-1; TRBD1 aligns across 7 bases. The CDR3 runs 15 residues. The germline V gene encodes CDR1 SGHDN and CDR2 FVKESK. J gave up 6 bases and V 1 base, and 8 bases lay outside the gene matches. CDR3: CASSQVLNRGAEAFF. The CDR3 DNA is TGTGCCAGCAGCCAAGTATTGAACAGGGGCGCTGAAGCTTTCTTT.

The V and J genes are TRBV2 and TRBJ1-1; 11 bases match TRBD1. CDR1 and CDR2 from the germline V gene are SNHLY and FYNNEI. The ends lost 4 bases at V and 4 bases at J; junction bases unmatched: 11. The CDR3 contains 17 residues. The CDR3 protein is CASSVRGQGALGTEAFF. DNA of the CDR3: TGTGCCAGCAGTGTTCGTGGACAGGGGGCGTTGGGCACTGAAGCTTTCTTT.

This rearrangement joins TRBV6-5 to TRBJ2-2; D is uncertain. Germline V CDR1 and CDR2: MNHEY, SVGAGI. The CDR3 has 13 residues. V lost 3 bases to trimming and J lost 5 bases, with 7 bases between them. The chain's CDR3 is CASSYSGTGELFF. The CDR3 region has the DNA TGTGCCAGCAGTTATTCCGGGACCGGGGAGCTGTTTTTT.

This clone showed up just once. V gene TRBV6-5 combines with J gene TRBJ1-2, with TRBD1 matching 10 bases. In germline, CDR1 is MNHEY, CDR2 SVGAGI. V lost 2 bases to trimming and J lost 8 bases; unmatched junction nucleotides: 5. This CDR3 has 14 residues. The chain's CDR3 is CASSYRDRGAGYTF. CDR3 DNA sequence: TGTGCCAGCAGTTACCGGGACAGGGGAGCCGGCTACACCTTC.

CDR3 protein: CASIHPGQGNEKLFF. The CDR3 DNA reads TGTGCCAGCATTCATCCGGGACAGGGTAATGAAAAACTGTTTTTT. V and J are TRBV2 and TRBJ1-4; TRBD1 agrees at 9 bases. Trimming removed 7 bases from V and 4 bases from J; junction bases left unmatched: 7. CDR3 length equals 15 residues. CDR1 is SNHLY, CDR2 FYNNEI, per germline. Based on the CDR3 plus reference TRBV2 and TRBJ1-4, the full variable domain is EPEVTQTPSHQVTQMGQEVILRCVPISNHLYFYWYRQILGQKVEFLVSFYNNEISEKSEIFDDQFSVERPDGSNFTLKIRSTKLEDSAMYFCASIHPGQGNEKLFFGSGTQLSVL.

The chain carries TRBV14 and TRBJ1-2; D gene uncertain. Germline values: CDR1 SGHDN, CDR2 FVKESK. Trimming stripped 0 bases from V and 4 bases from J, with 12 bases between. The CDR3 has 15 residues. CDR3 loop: CASSQEAALVYGYTF. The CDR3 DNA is TGTGCCAGCAGCCAAGAGGCTGCCTTGGTCTATGGCTACACCTTC.

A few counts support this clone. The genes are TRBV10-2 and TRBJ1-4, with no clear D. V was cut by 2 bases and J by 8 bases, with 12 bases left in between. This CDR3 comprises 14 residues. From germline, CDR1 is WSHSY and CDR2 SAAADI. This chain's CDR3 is CASSESGLGEKLFF. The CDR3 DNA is TGCGCCAGCAGTGAGAGTGGGCTCGGAGAAAAACTGTTTTTT.

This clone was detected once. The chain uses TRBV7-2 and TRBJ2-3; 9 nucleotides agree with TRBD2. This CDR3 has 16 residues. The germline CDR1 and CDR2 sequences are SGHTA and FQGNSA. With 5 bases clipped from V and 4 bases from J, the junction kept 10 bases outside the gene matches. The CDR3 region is CASSPWNSGGSDTQYF. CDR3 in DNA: TGTGCCAGCAGCCCGTGGAATAGCGGGGGATCAGATACGCAGTATTTT.

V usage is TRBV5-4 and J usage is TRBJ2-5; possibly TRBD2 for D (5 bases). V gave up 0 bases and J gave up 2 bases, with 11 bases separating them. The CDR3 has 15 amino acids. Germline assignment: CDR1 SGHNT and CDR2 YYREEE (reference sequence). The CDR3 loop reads CASSLAGVAQETQYF. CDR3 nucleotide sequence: TGTGCCAGCAGCTTGGCCGGAGTAGCGCAAGAGACCCAGTACTTC.

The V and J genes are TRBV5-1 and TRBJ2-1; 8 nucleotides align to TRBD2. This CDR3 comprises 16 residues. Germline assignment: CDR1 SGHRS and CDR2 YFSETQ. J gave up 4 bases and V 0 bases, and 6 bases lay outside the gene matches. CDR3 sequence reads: CASSLDRGGLYNEQFF. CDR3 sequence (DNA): TGCGCCAGCAGCTTGGACCGGGGGGGCCTATACAATGAGCAGTTCTTC.

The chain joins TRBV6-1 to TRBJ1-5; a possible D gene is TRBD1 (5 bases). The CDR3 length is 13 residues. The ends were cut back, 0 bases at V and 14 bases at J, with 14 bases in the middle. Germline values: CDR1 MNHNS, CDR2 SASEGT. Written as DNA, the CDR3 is TGTGCCAGCAGTGAAGCTGCAGGGCTCTACGAGCATTTT. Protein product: CASSEAAGLYEHF.

CDR3 amino acids: CASSFQGANTIYF. The CDR3 DNA reads TGTGCCAGCAGCTTTCAGGGGGCGAACACCATATATTTT. V usage is TRBV7-2 and J usage is TRBJ1-3; 8 bases are shared with TRBD1. Looked up from germline, CDR1 is SGHTA and CDR2 is FQGNSA. The V and J ends lost 3 bases and 7 bases, in that order; junction bases with no gene match: 2. The CDR3 runs to 13 residues.

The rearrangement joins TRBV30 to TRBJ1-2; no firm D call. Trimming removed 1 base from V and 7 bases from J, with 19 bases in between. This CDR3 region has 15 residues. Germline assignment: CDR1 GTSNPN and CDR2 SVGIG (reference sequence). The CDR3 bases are TGTGCCTGGAGTGGTCCGGGGAGAAGGCTTGGTGGCTACACCTTC. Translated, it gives CAWSGPGRRLGGYTF.